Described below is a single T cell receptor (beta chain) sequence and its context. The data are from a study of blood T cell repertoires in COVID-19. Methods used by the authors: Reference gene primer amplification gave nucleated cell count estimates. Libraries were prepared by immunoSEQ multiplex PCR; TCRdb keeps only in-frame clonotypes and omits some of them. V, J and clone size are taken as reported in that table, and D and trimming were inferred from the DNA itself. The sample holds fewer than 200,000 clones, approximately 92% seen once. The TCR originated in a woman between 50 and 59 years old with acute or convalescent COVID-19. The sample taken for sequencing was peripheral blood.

The CDR3 nucleotides are TGTGCCAGCAGCCCCGGGACAGGGTATGACAATCAGCCCCAGCATTTT. The encoded protein is CASSPGTGYDNQPQHF. The V gene is TRBV21-1, the J gene TRBJ1-5; TRBD1, the table's D call, was not compared with the DNA. TRBV21-1 is recorded as a pseudogene. This CDR3 spans 16 amino acids.